This passage covers 20 T cell receptor beta chains from one sample sequenced in a study of cytomegalovirus exposure and HLA in healthy donors. The PCR made use of 60 Vbeta and 13 Jbeta primers. The repertoire was sequenced with immunoSEQ multiplex PCR; TCRdb's copy has only in-frame clones and lacks some. The sample records 150,000 to 200,000 clones, roughly three quarters being singletons. Source material: PBMCs. The source is a woman aged 45-59 years in good health and CMV-seronegative.

A few counts support this clone. V and J are TRBV6-6 and TRBJ1-2; no clear D gene. The CDR3 spans 14 residues. CDR1 MNHNY and CDR2 SVGAGI come from the germline V gene (reference sequence). Trimming shortened V by 3 bases and J by 0 bases, and 8 bases separated the two germline ends. As DNA, the CDR3 is TGTGCCAGCAGTTATGGCAAAGCTAACTATGGCTACACCTTC. This codes for CASSYGKANYGYTF.

The genes are TRBV6-6 and TRBJ1-5; D unclear. This CDR3 has 13 residues. Germline values: CDR1 MNHNY, CDR2 SVGAGI (reference sequence). Trimming stripped 6 bases from V and 8 bases from J, with 14 bases between. The CDR3 loop reads CASRLRAAEPQHF. DNA for the CDR3: TGTGCCAGCAGGTTGAGGGCGGCTGAGCCCCAGCATTTT.

The genes are TRBV5-1 and TRBJ2-3, with TRBD2 as a possible D gene (7 bases). Trimming took off 4 bases at V and 3 bases at J, with 12 bases between the two ends. Germline V lookup: CDR1 SGHRS, CDR2 YFSETQ. CDR3 size: 14 residues. The CDR3 is CASSQGRETDTQYF. The CDR3, as DNA: TGCGCCAGCAGCCAGGGGAGGGAAACAGATACGCAGTATTTT.

V is TRBV28 and J is TRBJ1-5; D gene ambiguous. The ends were cut back, 0 bases at V and 7 bases at J, with 4 bases in the middle. The CDR3 totals 12 residues. Germline CDR1 is MDHEN and CDR2 is SYDVKM. CDR3 amino acids: CASSLWQQPQHF. The CDR3 DNA reads as TGTGCCAGCAGTTTATGGCAGCAGCCCCAGCATTTT.

The J gene is TRBJ1-6, the V gene TRBV30; D is possibly TRBD1 (5 bases). CDR3 length: 13 residues. V lost 0 bases and J 8 bases, leaving 8 bases between the germline ends. The germline V gene has CDR1 GTSNPN and CDR2 SVGIG (reference sequence). The CDR3 sequence: CAWSVGGDSPLHF. The CDR3 DNA reads as TGTGCCTGGAGTGTGGGGGGGGATTCACCCCTCCACTTT.

CDR3 in DNA: TGTGCCAGCAGCTTATTAGGGGGTATCAATCAGCCCCAGCATTTT. This translates into CASSLLGGINQPQHF. This chain uses TRBV7-8 with TRBJ1-5; D perhaps matches TRBD1 (6 bases). The CDR3 is 15 residues long. V was clipped by 2 bases and J by 3 bases, with 11 bases between them. Germline CDR1 is SGHVS and CDR2 is FQNEAQ.

The rearrangement uses TRBV2 and TRBJ2-1, with 9 bases that match TRBD2. Per germline, CDR1 SNHLY and CDR2 FYNNEI. J gave up 2 bases and V 8 bases, and 7 bases lay outside the gene matches. The CDR3 is 15 amino acids. This CDR3 reads CASGTPSGAYNEQFF. The CDR3, as DNA: TGTGCCAGCGGGACGCCTAGCGGGGCCTACAATGAGCAGTTCTTC. Complete variable domain (other parts from reference TRBV2 and TRBJ2-1): EPEVTQTPSHQVTQMGQEVILRCVPISNHLYFYWYRQILGQKVEFLVSFYNNEISEKSEIFDDQFSVERPDGSNFTLKIRSTKLEDSAMYFCASGTPSGAYNEQFFGPGTRLTVL.

The rearrangement uses TRBV29-1 and TRBJ2-7, with TRBD2 as a possible D gene (5 bases). Deletions cut 7 bases from V and 0 bases from J, with 13 bases between. CDR3 length equals 13 residues. From germline, CDR1 is SQVTM and CDR2 ANQGSEA. The CDR3 spells CSAAPGSSYEQYF. The CDR3 DNA follows: TGCAGCGCCGCCCCGGGGAGCTCCTACGAGCAGTACTTC.

The rearrangement joins TRBV7-2 to TRBJ2-7; 7 bases line up with TRBD2. The CDR3 runs to 15 residues. Germline trimming cut 6 bases from V and 7 bases from J; bases unmatched to any gene: 15. CDR1 and CDR2 from the germline V gene are SGHTA and FQGNSA. This chain's CDR3 is CASSQSGAKDWEQYF. DNA of the CDR3: TGTGCCAGCAGTCAAAGCGGGGCCAAGGATTGGGAGCAGTACTTC.

The chain combines TRBV27 with TRBJ2-7; 7 nucleotides align to TRBD1. J lost 1 base, V lost 6 bases, and 9 bases had no gene match. CDR3 length: 15 amino acids. Looked up from germline, CDR1 is MNHEY and CDR2 is SMNVEV (reference sequence). The CDR3: CASRRGGQFSYEQYF. In nucleotides, the CDR3 is TGTGCCAGCAGGCGAGGGGGACAGTTTTCCTACGAGCAGTACTTC.

The chain carries TRBV10-3 and TRBJ2-3, with no clear D. Deletions cut 6 bases from V and 2 bases from J, with 9 bases between. The CDR3 has 13 residues. Germline V CDR1 and CDR2: ENHRY, SYGVKD. The DNA for the CDR3 is TGTGCCATCAGACCAGACACCACAGATACGCAGTATTTT. It yields the protein CAIRPDTTDTQYF.

In its sample, this clone was seen once. The V gene is TRBV18, the J gene TRBJ1-1; 7 bases are a match to TRBD1. The CDR3 has 15 amino acids. V lost 4 bases to trimming and J lost 3 bases; unmatched junction nucleotides: 8. Per germline, CDR1 KGHSH and CDR2 LQKENI. CDR3 in DNA: TGTGCCAGCTCACAACTTTCGACAGGGTACACTGAAGCTTTCTTT. This translates into CASSQLSTGYTEAFF.

CDR3 protein: CASSYSNGDTQYF. In nucleotides, the CDR3 is TGTGCCAGCAGTTACTCGAACGGAGATACGCAGTATTTT. The rearrangement links TRBV6-6 to TRBJ2-3; D not resolved. Germline loops: CDR1 MNHNY, CDR2 SVGAGI (reference sequence). The length of the CDR3 is 13 residues. V was shortened by 0 bases and J by 5 bases, with 6 bases between the two germline ends.

This rearrangement joins TRBV2 to TRBJ2-5, with D maybe TRBD2 (6 bases). The J call could be wrong; TRBJ2-7 is a better fit for the DNA end. Germline V lookup: CDR1 SNHLY, CDR2 FYNNEI. This CDR3 is 15 amino acids long. The CDR3 here is CASHRETGVRDEQYF. The CDR3 DNA reads TGTGCCAGCCACCGGGAGACGGGTGTAAGGGACGAGCAGTACTTC.

This clone was counted only a few times. J is TRBJ2-7 and V is TRBV5-1, with 12 nucleotides matching TRBD2. Germline assignment: CDR1 SGHRS and CDR2 YFSETQ. After removal of 5 bases from V and 3 bases from J, the junction contained 6 bases not matched to a gene. CDR3 length: 15 residues. The CDR3 DNA is TGCGCCAGCAGTCCGCGGACTAGCGGGAACTACGAGCAGTACTTC. Its protein is CASSPRTSGNYEQYF.

This clone was detected a few times. CDR3 sequence: CASSLAGQGAISPLHF. The CDR3 coding sequence is TGCGCCAGCAGCTTGGCAGGACAGGGGGCCATATCACCCCTCCACTTT. The V and J genes are TRBV5-1 and TRBJ1-6; 11 bases are a match to TRBD1. The CDR3 extends over 16 amino acids. CDR1 and CDR2 (germline): SGHRS, YFSETQ. The V and J ends lost 0 bases and 10 bases, in that order; junction bases with no gene match: 6.

V gene TRBV19 combines with J gene TRBJ1-1, with a possible D match to TRBD1 (6 bases). The CDR3 length is 14 residues. Germline CDR1 is LNHDA and CDR2 is SQIVND (reference sequence). Deletions cut 5 bases from V and 0 bases from J, with 10 bases between. CDR3 sequence reads: CASSLRTVNTEAFF. As DNA, the CDR3 is TGTGCCAGTAGTTTACGGACAGTGAACACTGAAGCTTTCTTT.

The genes are TRBV6-5 and TRBJ2-7; TRBD1 might be the D (5 bases). The V end was cut by 2 bases, the J end by 0 bases, with 14 bases between. Germline loops: CDR1 MNHEY, CDR2 SVGAGI. There are 16 residues in the CDR3. The CDR3 here is CASSYRQSLNSYEQYF. The CDR3 DNA reads TGTGCCAGCAGTTACCGACAGTCCCTGAACTCCTACGAGCAGTACTTC.

This rearrangement joins TRBV11-2 to TRBJ1-1; no firm D call. The length of the CDR3 is 13 residues. Deletions cut 5 bases from V and 11 bases from J, with 18 bases between. Germline V gene data show CDR1 as SGHAT and CDR2 as FQNNGV. This CDR3 is CASSPAGGFTAFF. Here the CDR3 DNA reads TGTGCCAGCAGCCCCGCAGGTGGATTTACTGCTTTCTTT.

The CDR3, as DNA: TGTGCCAGCAGCGTAGGTGGGGGCGTTGGAGTGAACACTGAAGCTTTCTTT. It translates to CASSVGGGVGVNTEAFF. This chain uses TRBV9 with TRBJ1-1; perhaps TRBD1 as D (6 bases). The CDR3 is 17 amino acids. Germline V CDR1 and CDR2: SGDLS, YYNGEE. V lost 0 bases and J lost 0, with 15 bases in between. The full variable domain, rest sourced from reference TRBV9 and TRBJ1-1, is DSGVTQTPKHLITATGQRVTLRCSPRSGDLSVYWYQQSLDQGLQFLIQYYNGEERAKGNILERFSAQQFPDLHSELNLSSLELGDSALYFCASSVGGGVGVNTEAFFGQGTRLTVV.